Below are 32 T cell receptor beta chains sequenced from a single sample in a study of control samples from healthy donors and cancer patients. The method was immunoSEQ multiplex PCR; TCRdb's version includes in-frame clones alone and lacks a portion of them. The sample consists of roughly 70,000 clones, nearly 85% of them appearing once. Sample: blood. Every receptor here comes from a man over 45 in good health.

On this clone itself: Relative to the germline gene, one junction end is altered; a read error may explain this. In DNA, the CDR3 is TGTGCCAGCAGTTTATCGCCGTCCAGCTCCTACGATGAGCAGTTCTTC. This gives the protein CASSLSPSSSYDEQFF. V and J are TRBV27 and TRBJ2-1; D uncertain. CDR3 length equals 16 residues. CDR1 MNHEY and CDR2 SMNVEV come from the germline V gene (reference sequence).

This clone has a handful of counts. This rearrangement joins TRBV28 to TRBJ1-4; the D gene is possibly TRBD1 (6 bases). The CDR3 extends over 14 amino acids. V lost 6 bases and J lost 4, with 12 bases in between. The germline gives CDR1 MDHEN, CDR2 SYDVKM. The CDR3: CASSSGHSNEKLFF. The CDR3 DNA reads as TGTGCCAGCAGCTCGGGACACAGTAATGAAAAACTGTTTTTT.

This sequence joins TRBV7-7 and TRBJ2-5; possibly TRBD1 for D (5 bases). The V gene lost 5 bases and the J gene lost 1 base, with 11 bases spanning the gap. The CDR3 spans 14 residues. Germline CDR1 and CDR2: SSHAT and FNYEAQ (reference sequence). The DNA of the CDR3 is TGTGCCAGCAGCCTGGGGCCGATCCAAGAGACCCAGTACTTC. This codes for CASSLGPIQETQYF. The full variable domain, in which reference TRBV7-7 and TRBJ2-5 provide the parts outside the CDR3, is GAGVSQSPRYKVTKRGQDVTLRCDPISSHATLYWYQQALGQGPEFLTYFNYEAQPDKSGLPSDRFSAERPEGSISTLTIQRTEQRDSAMYRCASSLGPIQETQYFGPGTRLLVL.

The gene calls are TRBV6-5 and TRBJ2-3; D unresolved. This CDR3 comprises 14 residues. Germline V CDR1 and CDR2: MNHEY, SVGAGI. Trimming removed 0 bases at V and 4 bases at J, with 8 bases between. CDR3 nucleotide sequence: TGTGCCAGCAGTTACTCGGGTCAGCCAGATACGCAGTATTTT. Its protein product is CASSYSGQPDTQYF.

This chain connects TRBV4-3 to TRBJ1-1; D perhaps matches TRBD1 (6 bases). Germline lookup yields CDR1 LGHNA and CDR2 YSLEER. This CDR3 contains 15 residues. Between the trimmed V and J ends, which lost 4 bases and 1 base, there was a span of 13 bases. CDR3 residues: CASSPSTGTNTEAFF. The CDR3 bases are TGCGCCAGCAGCCCGTCGACAGGTACGAACACTGAAGCTTTCTTT.

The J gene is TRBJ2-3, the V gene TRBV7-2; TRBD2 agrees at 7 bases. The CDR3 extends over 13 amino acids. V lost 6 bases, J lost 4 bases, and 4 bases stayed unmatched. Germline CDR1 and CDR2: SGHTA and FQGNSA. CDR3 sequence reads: CASRLLASDTQYF. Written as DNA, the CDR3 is TGTGCCAGCAGATTACTAGCGTCAGATACGCAGTATTTT. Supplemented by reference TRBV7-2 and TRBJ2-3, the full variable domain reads GAGVSQSPSNKVTEKGKDVELRCDPISGHTALYWYRQSLGQGLEFLIYFQGNSAPDKSGLPSDRFSAERTGGSVSTLTIQRTQQEDSAVYLCASRLLASDTQYFGPGTRLTVL.

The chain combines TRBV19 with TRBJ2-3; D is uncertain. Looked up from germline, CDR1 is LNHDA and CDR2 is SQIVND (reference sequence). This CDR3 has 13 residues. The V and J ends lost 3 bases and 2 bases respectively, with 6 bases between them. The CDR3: CASSIGDTDTQYF. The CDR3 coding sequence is TGTGCCAGTAGTATCGGTGACACAGATACGCAGTATTTT.

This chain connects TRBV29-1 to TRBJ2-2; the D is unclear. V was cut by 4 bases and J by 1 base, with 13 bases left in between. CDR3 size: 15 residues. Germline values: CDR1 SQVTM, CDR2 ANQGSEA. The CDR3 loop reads CSVVAAEKNTGELFF. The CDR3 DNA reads TGCAGCGTTGTGGCAGCCGAAAAGAACACCGGGGAGCTGTTTTTT.

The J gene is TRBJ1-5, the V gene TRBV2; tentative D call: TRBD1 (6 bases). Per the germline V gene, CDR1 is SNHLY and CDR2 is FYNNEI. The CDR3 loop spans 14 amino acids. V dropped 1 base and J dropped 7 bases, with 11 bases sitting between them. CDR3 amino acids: CASSEGGAGQPQHF. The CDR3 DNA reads TGTGCCAGCAGTGAAGGGGGGGCAGGGCAGCCCCAGCATTTT.

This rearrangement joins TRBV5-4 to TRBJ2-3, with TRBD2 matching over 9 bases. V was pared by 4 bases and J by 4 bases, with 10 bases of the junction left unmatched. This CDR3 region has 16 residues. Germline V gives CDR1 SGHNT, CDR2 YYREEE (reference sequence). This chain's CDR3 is CASSPLGAGGPDTQYF. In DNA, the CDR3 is TGTGCCAGCAGCCCTTTGGGAGCGGGGGGCCCAGATACGCAGTATTTT.

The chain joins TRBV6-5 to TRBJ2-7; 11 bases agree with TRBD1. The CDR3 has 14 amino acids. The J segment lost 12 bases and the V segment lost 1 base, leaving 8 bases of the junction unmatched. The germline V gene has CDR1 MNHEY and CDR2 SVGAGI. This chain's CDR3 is CASSYWTGGGGVYF. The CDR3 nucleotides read TGTGCCAGCAGTTACTGGACAGGGGGCGGTGGGGTGTACTTC.

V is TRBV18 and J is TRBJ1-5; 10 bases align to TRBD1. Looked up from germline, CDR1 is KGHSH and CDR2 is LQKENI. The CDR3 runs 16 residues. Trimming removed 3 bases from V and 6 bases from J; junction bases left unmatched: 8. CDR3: CASSPPGGQGRQPQHF. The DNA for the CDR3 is TGTGCCAGCTCACCCCCAGGGGGACAGGGGCGTCAGCCCCAGCATTTT.

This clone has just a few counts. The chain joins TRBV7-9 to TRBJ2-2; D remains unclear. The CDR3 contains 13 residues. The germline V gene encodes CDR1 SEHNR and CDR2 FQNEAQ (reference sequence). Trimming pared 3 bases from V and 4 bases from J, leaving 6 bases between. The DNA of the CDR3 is TGTGCCAGCAGCTTCCGGCTCACCGGGGAGCTGTTTTTT. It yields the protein CASSFRLTGELFF.

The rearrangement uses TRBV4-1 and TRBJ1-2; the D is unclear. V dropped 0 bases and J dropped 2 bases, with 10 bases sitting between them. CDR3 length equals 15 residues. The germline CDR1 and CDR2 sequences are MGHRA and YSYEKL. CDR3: CASSQDSAVNYGYTF. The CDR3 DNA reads TGCGCCAGCAGCCAAGATTCCGCAGTCAACTATGGCTACACCTTC.

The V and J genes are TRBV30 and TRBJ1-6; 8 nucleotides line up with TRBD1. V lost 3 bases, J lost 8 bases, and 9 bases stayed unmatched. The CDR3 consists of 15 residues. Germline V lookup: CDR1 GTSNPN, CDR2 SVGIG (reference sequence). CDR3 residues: CAWRLVPGGHSPLHF. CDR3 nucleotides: TGTGCCTGGAGGTTGGTCCCAGGGGGCCATTCACCCCTCCACTTT.

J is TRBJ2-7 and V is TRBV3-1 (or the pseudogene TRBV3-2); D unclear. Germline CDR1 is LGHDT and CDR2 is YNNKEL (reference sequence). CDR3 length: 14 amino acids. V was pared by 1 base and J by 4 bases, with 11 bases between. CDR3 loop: CASSQALPPYEQYF. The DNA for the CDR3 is TGTGCCAGCAGCCAAGCCTTACCGCCATACGAGCAGTACTTC.

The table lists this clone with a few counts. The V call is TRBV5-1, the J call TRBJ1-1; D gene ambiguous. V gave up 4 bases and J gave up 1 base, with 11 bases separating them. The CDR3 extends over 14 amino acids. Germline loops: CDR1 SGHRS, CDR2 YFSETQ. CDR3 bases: TGCGCCAGCAGCGCTTCCTTTGGGAACACTGAAGCTTTCTTT. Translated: CASSASFGNTEAFF.

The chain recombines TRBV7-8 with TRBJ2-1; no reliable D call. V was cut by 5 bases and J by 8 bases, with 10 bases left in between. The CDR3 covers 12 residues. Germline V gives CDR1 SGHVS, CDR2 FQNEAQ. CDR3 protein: CASSLIRDEQFF. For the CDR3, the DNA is TGTGCCAGCAGCCTGATAAGGGATGAGCAGTTCTTC.

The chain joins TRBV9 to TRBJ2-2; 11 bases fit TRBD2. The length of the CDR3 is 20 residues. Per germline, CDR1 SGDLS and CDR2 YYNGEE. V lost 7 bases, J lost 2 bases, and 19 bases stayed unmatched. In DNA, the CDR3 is TGTGCCAGCTCCCCTCATATTATCGGACTAGCGGGCCTAAACACCGGGGAGCTGTTTTTT. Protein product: CASSPHIIGLAGLNTGELFF.

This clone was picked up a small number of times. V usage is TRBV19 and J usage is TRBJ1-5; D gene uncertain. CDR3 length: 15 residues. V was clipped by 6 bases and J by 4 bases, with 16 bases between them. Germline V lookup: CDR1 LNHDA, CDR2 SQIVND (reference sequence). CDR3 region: CASRPQAGANQPQHF. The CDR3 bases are TGTGCCAGTAGACCTCAGGCGGGAGCAAATCAGCCCCAGCATTTT. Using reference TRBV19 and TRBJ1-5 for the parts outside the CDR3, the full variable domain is DGGITQSPKYLFRKEGQNVTLSCEQNLNHDAMYWYRQDPGQGLRLIYYSQIVNDFQKGDIAEGYSVSREKKESFPLTVTSAQKNPTAFYLCASRPQAGANQPQHFGDGTRLSIL.

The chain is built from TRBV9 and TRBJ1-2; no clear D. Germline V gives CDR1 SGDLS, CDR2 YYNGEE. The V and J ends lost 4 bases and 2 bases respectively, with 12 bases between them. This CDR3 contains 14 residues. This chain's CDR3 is CASSSLGLNYGYTF. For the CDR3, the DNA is TGTGCCAGCAGCTCTCTAGGGTTGAACTATGGCTACACCTTC. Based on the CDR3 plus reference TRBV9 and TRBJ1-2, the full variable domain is DSGVTQTPKHLITATGQRVTLRCSPRSGDLSVYWYQQSLDQGLQFLIQYYNGEERAKGNILERFSAQQFPDLHSELNLSSLELGDSALYFCASSSLGLNYGYTFGSGTRLTVV.

In DNA, the CDR3 is TGTGCCAGCTCACCACAATACGGCCGGGAGCTGTTTTTT. Translated, it gives CASSPQYGRELFF. The V and J genes are TRBV18 and TRBJ2-2; D gene unclear. This CDR3 contains 13 residues. CDR1 and CDR2 (germline): KGHSH, LQKENI. Trimming took 1 base from V and 9 from J, leaving 9 bases between them.

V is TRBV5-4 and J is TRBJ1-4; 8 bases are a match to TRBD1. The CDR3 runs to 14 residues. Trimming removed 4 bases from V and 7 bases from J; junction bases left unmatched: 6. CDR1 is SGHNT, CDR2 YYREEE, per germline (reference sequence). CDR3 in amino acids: CASSLGQDGEKLFF. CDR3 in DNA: TGTGCCAGCAGCCTGGGACAGGATGGTGAAAAACTGTTTTTT.

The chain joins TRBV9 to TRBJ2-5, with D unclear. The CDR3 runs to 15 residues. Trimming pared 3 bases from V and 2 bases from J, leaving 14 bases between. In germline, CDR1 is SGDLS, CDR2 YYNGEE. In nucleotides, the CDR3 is TGTGCCAGCAGCGCTCTGACGGTCGGACAAGAGACCCAGTACTTC. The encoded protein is CASSALTVGQETQYF. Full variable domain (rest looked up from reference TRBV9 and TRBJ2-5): DSGVTQTPKHLITATGQRVTLRCSPRSGDLSVYWYQQSLDQGLQFLIQYYNGEERAKGNILERFSAQQFPDLHSELNLSSLELGDSALYFCASSALTVGQETQYFGPGTRLLVL.

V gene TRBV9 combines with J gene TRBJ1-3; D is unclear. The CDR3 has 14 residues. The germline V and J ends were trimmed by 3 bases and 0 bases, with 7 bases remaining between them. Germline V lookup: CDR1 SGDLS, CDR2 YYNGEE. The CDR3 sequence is CASSGLFSGNTIYF. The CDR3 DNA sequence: TGTGCCAGCAGCGGCCTATTCTCTGGAAACACCATATATTTT.

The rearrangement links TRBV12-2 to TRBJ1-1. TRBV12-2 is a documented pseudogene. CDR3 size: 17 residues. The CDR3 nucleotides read TGTGCAAGTCGCTTAGATGGGAGGGGCGGAGGGAACACTGAAGCTTTCTTT. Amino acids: CASRLDGRGGGNTEAFF.

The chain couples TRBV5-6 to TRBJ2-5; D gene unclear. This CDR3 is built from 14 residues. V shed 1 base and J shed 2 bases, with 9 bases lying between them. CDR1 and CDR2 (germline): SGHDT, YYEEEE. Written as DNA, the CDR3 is TGTGCCAGCAGCTTGAAACTCCTTCAAGAGACCCAGTACTTC. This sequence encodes CASSLKLLQETQYF.

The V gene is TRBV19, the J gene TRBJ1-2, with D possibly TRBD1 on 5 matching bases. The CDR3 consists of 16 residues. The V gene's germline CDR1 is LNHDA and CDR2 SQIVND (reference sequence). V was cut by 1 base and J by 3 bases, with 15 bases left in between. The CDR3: CASSIGSGVSYYGYTF. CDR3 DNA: TGTGCCAGTAGTATAGGGTCGGGGGTTAGTTACTATGGCTACACCTTC.

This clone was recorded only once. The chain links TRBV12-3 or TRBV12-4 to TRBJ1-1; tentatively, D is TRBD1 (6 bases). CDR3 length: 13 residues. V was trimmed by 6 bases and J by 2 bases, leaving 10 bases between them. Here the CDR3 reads CASRRTANTEAFF. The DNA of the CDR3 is TGTGCCAGCAGGAGGACAGCTAACACTGAAGCTTTCTTT.

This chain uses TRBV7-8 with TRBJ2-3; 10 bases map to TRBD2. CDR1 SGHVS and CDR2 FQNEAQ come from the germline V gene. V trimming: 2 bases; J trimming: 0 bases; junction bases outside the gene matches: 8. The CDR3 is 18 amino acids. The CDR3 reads CASSLRLAGVVSTDTQYF. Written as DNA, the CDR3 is TGTGCCAGCAGCTTAAGGCTAGCGGGAGTGGTTAGCACAGATACGCAGTATTTT.

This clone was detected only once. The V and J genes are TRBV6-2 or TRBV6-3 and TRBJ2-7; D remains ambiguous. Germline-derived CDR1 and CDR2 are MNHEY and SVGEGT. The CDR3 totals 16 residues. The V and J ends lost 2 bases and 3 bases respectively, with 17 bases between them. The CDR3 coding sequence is TGTGCCAGCAGTTACGGCCAGATATCGACAAACTACGAGCAGTACTTC. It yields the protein CASSYGQISTNYEQYF.

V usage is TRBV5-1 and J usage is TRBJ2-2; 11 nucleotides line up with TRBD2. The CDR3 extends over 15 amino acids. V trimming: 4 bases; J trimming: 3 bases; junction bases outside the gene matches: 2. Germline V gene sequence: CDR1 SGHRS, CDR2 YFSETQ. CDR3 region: CASSLAGGHTGELFF. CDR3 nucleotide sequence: TGCGCCAGCAGCCTAGCGGGAGGCCACACCGGGGAGCTGTTTTTT.